Listed below are T cell receptor beta chains from one sample, sequenced in a study of regulatory T cells in long-lasting Graves disease. TCRdb used MiXCR to reprocess the multiplex PCR reads, holding one entry per CDR3 protein. The table records about 380,000 distinct CDR3 sequences, roughly a sixth of them present only once. This material consisted of peripheral blood mononuclear cells (PBMCs), taken at new diagnosis, from a patient treated with antithyroid drugs. The receptors stem from a female donor with Graves disease. CDR3s include the opening cysteine and the closing phenylalanine or tryptophan. The D gene is left open where the match is weak. For some rows the clone size is stated as once, few or many, or as a class when expanded; others skip it.

J: TRBJ2-7; V: TRBV5-1; D: .; size: .; CDR3: CASSTAGTTYEQYF; DNA: TGCGCCAGCAGTACGGCCGGGACCACCTACGAGCAGTACTTC
J: TRBJ2-7; V: TRBV15; D: .; size: many; CDR3: CATSGAGNYEQYF; DNA: TGTGCCACCAGCGGGGCGGGGAACTACGAGCAGTACTTC
J: TRBJ2-5; V: TRBV7-3; D: TRBD1; size: .; CDR3: CAYTDLDRGRSIGETQYF; DNA: TGTGCCTATACAGATTTGGACAGGGGGCGCTCGATTGGGGAGACCCAGTACTTC
J: TRBJ2-5; V: TRBV9; D: .; size: .; CDR3: CASSLSYNEQYF; DNA: TGTGCCAGCAGTTTATCCTACAATGAGCAGTACTTC
J: TRBJ2-7; V: TRBV13; D: TRBD2; size: .; CDR3: CASSAPGGSYEQYF; DNA: TGTGCCAGCAGCGCCCCGGGGGGTTCCTACGAGCAGTACTTC
J: TRBJ1-3; V: TRBV12-3/TRBV12-4; D: .; size: many; CDR3: CASSFDRTSGNTIYF; DNA: TGTGCCAGCAGTTTTGACAGAACCTCTGGAAACACCATATATTTT
J: TRBJ2-7; V: TRBV12-3/TRBV12-4; D: .; size: many; CDR3: CASSFAGEQYF; DNA: TGTGCCAGCAGTTTTGCCGGCGAGCAGTACTTC
J: TRBJ2-7; V: TRBV15; D: TRBD2; size: many; CDR3: CATSREGRAAYEQYF; DNA: TGTGCCACCAGCAGAGAGGGGAGGGCAGCCTACGAGCAGTACTTC
J: TRBJ2-3; V: TRBV29-1; D: .; size: .; CDR3: CSVEAPHTDTQYF; DNA: TGCAGTGTTGAGGCCCCACACACAGATACGCAGTATTTT
J: TRBJ2-5; V: TRBV7-3; D: TRBD2; size: .; CDR3: CASSPSGGAVETQYF; DNA: TGTGCCAGCAGCCCTAGCGGGGGGGCCGTGGAGACCCAGTACTTC
J: TRBJ1-1; V: TRBV19; D: .; size: few; CDR3: CASRTGPSNTEAFF; DNA: TGTGCCAGTAGGACGGGACCGTCGAACACTGAAGCTTTCTTT
J: TRBJ1-5; V: TRBV2; D: TRBD1; size: many; CDR3: CASKQGAGNQPQHF; DNA: TGTGCCAGCAAACAGGGGGCTGGCAATCAGCCCCAGCATTTT
J: TRBJ2-3; V: TRBV5-1; D: TRBD2; size: many; CDR3: CASSWGSGGSTDTQYF; DNA: TGCGCCAGCAGCTGGGGTAGCGGGGGAAGCACAGATACGCAGTATTTT
J: TRBJ2-1; V: TRBV20-1; D: TRBD2; size: .; CDR3: CSAKPPGLAGVNNEQFF; DNA: TGCAGTGCTAAACCCCCCGGTCTAGCGGGGGTAAACAATGAGCAGTTCTTC
J: TRBJ2-2; V: TRBV6-1; D: TRBD1; size: .; CDR3: CASSQGQGTYTGELFF; DNA: TGTGCCAGCAGTCAAGGACAGGGGACCTACACCGGGGAGCTGTTTTTT
J: TRBJ1-1; V: TRBV6-1; D: .; size: few; CDR3: CASSEGTAGGTEAFF; DNA: TGTGCCAGCAGTGAAGGGACAGCGGGGGGCACTGAAGCTTTCTTT
J: TRBJ1-2; V: TRBV6-5; D: TRBD1; size: .; CDR3: CASSYSGTGADYGYTF; DNA: TGTGCCAGCAGTTACTCAGGGACAGGGGCTGACTATGGCTACACCTTC
J: TRBJ1-2; V: TRBV12-3/TRBV12-4; D: .; size: .; CDR3: CASSVPQVGGGYGYTF; DNA: TGTGCCAGCAGTGTACCTCAGGTCGGGGGCGGCTATGGCTACACCTTC
J: TRBJ1-2; V: TRBV2; D: .; size: many; CDR3: CASIGEAVYPYGYTF; DNA: TGTGCCAGCATAGGGGAGGCAGTTTATCCCTATGGCTACACCTTC
J: TRBJ2-7; V: TRBV10-3; D: TRBD1; size: many; CDR3: CAISALGQRGHEQYF; DNA: TGTGCCATCAGTGCACTGGGACAGCGCGGGCACGAGCAGTACTTC
J: TRBJ2-7; V: TRBV27; D: .; size: many; CDR3: CASSLLGLVGEQYF; DNA: TGTGCCAGCAGTTTGTTGGGACTCGTCGGCGAGCAGTACTTC
J: TRBJ2-7; V: TRBV27; D: TRBD1; size: many; CDR3: CASSSGQGYGEQYF; DNA: TGTGCCAGCAGTTCGGGACAGGGGTACGGCGAGCAGTACTTC
J: TRBJ2-7; V: TRBV7-9; D: .; size: many; CDR3: CASSHVSAYPYEQYF; DNA: TGTGCCAGCAGCCATGTGTCGGCATACCCCTACGAGCAGTACTTC
J: TRBJ2-3; V: TRBV9; D: .; size: .; CDR3: CATSSRGSTDTQYF; DNA: TGTGCCACCTCGAGCCGGGGAAGCACAGATACGCAGTATTTT
J: TRBJ2-6; V: TRBV4-3; D: .; size: few; CDR3: CASSQVGQRSSGANVLTF; DNA: TGCGCCAGCAGCCAAGTCGGACAGCGTAGCTCTGGGGCCAACGTCCTGACTTTC
J: TRBJ1-5; V: TRBV10-3; D: .; size: many; CDR3: CAIRDGQLDSNQPQHF; DNA: TGTGCCATCAGAGACGGCCAACTCGATAGCAATCAGCCCCAGCATTTT
J: TRBJ2-3; V: TRBV6-1; D: TRBD2; size: few; CDR3: CASSKAGAPMTQYF; DNA: TGTGCCAGCAGCAAAGCGGGGGCCCCGATGACGCAGTATTTT
J: TRBJ2-2; V: TRBV12-3/TRBV12-4; D: .; size: .; CDR3: CASGAAGELFF; DNA: TGTGCCAGCGGGGCGGCCGGGGAGCTGTTTTTT
J: TRBJ2-1; V: TRBV7-9; D: TRBD2; size: many; CDR3: CASSSGTYNEQFF; DNA: TGTGCCAGCAGCAGCGGGACCTACAATGAGCAGTTCTTC